This T cell receptor beta chain derives from a study of sequential checkpoint blockade in melanoma. Using immunoSEQ multiplex PCR, the repertoire was profiled, and TCRdb retains in-frame clones only, with some absent. The repertoire consists of fewer than 40,000 clones, with around nine tenths occurring once and the leading ten covering roughly an eighth. Treatment defined: randomized to nivolumab then ipilimumab (arm A) or the reverse (arm B). Per the germline V gene, CDR1 is LNHDA and CDR2 is SQIVND (reference sequence). The CDR3 has 15 residues. The V and J ends lost 3 bases and 10 bases, in that order; junction bases with no gene match: 8.

This chain uses TRBV19 with TRBJ2-1; TRBD2 agrees at 11 bases. The sample here was CD8+ T cells sorted from blood (inferred from file names), taken from a patient given nivolumab and ipilimumab in sequence. The clonotype was recovered from a human donor with melanoma. The CDR3 DNA follows: TGTGCCAGTAGTATTACTAGCGGGAGTCTGGGAGAGCAGTTCTTC. The encoded protein is CASSITSGSLGEQFF.